This TCR beta chain was sequenced for a study of shared T cell receptors in the human thymus. The data were produced by immunoSEQ multiplex PCR, yet TCRdb's version contains in-frame clones alone and is incomplete. This table holds 700,000 or so clones, approximately 85% found once. This CDR3 contains 16 residues. V was trimmed by 4 bases and J by 2 bases, leaving 19 bases between them. Germline CDR1 reads SGHKS; CDR2 reads YYEKEE (reference sequence). The same data also contributed to another study, on human thymus T cells. That paper notes: Donation came from healthy Finnish infants having corrective surgery for congenital heart defects. Corrective cardiac surgery supplied the resected thymus tissue. Related studies noted strongly shared thymic repertoires across unrelated people.

The clonotype comes from a girl younger than two with a congenital heart defect. The gene calls are TRBV5-5 and TRBJ2-7, with D unresolved. Sequences were obtained from thymocytes. The CDR3 DNA is TGTGCCAGCAGCCTGAACCGAACAGTGGCCCCCTACGAGCAGTACTTC. It yields the protein CASSLNRTVAPYEQYF. Combining the CDR3 with reference TRBV5-5 and TRBJ2-7 gives the whole variable domain DAGVTQSPTHLIKTRGQQVTLRCSPISGHKSVSWYQQVLGQGPQFIFQYYEKEERGRGNFPDRFSARQFPNYSSELNVNALLLGDSALYLCASSLNRTVAPYEQYFGPGTRLTVT.